This record looks at one T cell receptor (beta chain) sequence and its context. The sample originates from a study of blood T cell repertoires in COVID-19. Across the study: The study drew acute and convalescent COVID-19 samples from the United States, Italy and Spain.

Authors' analysis steps: Nucleated cell number was recorded as an estimate derived from reference gene primer amplification. This table comes from immunoSEQ multiplex PCR, and its TCRdb copy is limited to in-frame clones, with some not included. That table supplies the V and J calls and clone size; D and trimming were determined from the DNA. The sample lists about 280,000 clones, around 90% occurring once. CDR1 is SNHLY, CDR2 FYNNEI, per germline. The ends lost 7 bases at V and 4 bases at J; junction bases unmatched: 7. This CDR3 has 15 residues. Donors were grouped by their self-reported clinical history.

This receptor was identified in a young woman with acute COVID-19. Material: PBMCs or T cells enriched from blood (not recorded which). This chain uses TRBV2 with TRBJ2-1; 10 positions agree with TRBD2. CDR3 coding DNA: TGTGCCAGCAACCCAGGACTAGCGGCGTACAATGAGCAGTTCTTC. It encodes CASNPGLAAYNEQFF.